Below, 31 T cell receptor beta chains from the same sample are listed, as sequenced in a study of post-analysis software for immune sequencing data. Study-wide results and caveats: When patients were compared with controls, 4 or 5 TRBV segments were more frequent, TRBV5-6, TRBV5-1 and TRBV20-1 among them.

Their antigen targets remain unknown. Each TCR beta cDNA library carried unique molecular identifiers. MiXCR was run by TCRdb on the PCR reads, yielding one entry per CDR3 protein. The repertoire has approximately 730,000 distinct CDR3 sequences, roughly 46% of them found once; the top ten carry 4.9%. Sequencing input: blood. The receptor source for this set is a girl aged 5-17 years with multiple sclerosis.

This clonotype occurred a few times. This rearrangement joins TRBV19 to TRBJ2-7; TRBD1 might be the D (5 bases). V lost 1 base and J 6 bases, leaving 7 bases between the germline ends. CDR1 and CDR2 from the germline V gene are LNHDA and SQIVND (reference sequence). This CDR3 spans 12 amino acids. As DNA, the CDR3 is TGTGCCAGTAGTATAGGGGGCAGCGAGCAGTACTTC. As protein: CASSIGGSEQYF.

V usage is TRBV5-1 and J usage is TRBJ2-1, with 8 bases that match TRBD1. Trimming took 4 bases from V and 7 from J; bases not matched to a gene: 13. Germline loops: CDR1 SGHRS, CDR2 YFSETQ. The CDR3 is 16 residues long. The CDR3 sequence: CASSVGQGLGINEQFF. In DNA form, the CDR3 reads TGCGCCAGCAGCGTAGGACAGGGTTTGGGGATTAATGAGCAGTTCTTC.

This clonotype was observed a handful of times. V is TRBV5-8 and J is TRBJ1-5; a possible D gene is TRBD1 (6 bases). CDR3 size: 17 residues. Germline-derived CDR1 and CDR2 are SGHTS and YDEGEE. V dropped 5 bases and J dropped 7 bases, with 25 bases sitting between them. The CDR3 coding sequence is TGTGCCAGCAGTCCTCGTAACCGGGTGGCAGGGGACCAGCCCCAGCATTTT. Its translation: CASSPRNRVAGDQPQHF.

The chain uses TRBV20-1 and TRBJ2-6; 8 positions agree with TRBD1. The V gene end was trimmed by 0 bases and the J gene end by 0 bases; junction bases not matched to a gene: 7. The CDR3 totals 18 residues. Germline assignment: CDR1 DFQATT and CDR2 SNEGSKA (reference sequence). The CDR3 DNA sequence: TGCAGTGCTAGAGATCCGACAGGGGACCACTCTGGGGCCAACGTCCTGACTTTC. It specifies CSARDPTGDHSGANVLTF.

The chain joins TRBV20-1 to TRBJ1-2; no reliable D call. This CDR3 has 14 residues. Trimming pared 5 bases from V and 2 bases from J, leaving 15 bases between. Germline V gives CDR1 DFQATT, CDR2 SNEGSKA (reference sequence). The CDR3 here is CSASRSGFNYGYTF. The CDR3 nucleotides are TGCAGTGCTTCGAGGTCGGGGTTCAACTATGGCTACACCTTC.

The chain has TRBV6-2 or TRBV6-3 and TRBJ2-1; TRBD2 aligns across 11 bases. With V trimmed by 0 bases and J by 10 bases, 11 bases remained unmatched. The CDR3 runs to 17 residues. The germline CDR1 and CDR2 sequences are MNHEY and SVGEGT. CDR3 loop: CASSYSIAGGPLSEQFF. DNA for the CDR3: TGTGCCAGCAGTTACTCTATAGCGGGAGGGCCACTATCGGAGCAGTTCTTC.

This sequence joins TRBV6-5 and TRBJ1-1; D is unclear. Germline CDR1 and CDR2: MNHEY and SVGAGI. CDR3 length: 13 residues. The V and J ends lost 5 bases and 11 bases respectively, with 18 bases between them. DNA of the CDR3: TGTGCCAGCAGTGGGAATCGACCGATGGAGGCTTTCTTT. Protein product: CASSGNRPMEAFF.

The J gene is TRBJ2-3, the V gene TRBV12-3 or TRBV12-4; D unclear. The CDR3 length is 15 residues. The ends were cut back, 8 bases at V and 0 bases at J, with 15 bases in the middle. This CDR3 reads CASGLGSTSTDTQYF. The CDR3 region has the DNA TGTGCCAGCGGATTGGGGTCCACAAGCACAGATACGCAGTATTTT.

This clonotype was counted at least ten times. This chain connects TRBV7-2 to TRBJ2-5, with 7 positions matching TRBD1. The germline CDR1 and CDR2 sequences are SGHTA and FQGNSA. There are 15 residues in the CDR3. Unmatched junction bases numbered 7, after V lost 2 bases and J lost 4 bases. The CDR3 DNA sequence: TGTGCCAGCAGCTTAATACGGGACAGTTTAGAGACCCAGTACTTC. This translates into CASSLIRDSLETQYF.

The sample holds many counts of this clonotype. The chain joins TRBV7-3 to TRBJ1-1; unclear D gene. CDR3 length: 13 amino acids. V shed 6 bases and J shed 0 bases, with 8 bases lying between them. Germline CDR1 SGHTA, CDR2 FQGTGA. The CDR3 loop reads CASSLSVNTEAFF. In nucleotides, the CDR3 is TGTGCCAGCAGTTTATCGGTGAACACTGAAGCTTTCTTT.

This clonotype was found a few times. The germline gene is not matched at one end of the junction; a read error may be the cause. The CDR3 loop is CAGSLGPGEGTQYF. CDR3 nucleotide sequence: TGTGCCGGCAGCTTAGGTCCCGGCGAGGGGACCCAGTACTTC. V usage is TRBV7-6 and J usage is TRBJ2-5; the D gene is possibly TRBD2 (5 bases). The germline V gene has CDR1 SGHVS and CDR2 FNYEAQ. The CDR3 has 14 amino acids.

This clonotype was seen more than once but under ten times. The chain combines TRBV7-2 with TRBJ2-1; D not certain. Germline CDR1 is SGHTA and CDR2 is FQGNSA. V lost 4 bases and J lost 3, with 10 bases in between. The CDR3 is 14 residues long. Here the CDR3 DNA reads TGTGCCAGCAGCTCCACACTAAACTACAATGAGCAGTTCTTC. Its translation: CASSSTLNYNEQFF.

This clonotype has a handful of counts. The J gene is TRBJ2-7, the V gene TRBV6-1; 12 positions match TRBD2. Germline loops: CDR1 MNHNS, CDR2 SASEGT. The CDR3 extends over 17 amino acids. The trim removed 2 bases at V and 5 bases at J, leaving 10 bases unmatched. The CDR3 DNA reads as TGTGCCAGCAGTGAAACCCTAGCGGGAGGGCCTTCCAACGAGCAGTACTTC. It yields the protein CASSETLAGGPSNEQYF.

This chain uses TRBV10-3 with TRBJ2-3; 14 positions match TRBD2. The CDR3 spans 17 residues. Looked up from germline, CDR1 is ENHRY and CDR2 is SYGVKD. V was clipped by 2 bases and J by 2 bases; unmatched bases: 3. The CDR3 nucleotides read TGTGCCATCAGTGAGCCGGGACTAGCGGGAGCCACAGATACGCAGTATTTT. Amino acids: CAISEPGLAGATDTQYF.

CDR3: CAISESREADTQYF. The CDR3 region has the DNA TGTGCCATCAGTGAGTCCAGAGAGGCAGATACGCAGTATTTT. The chain recombines TRBV10-3 with TRBJ2-3; D unclear. Germline V CDR1 and CDR2: ENHRY, SYGVKD. V lost 0 bases to trimming and J lost 4 bases, with 8 bases between them. CDR3 length equals 14 residues.

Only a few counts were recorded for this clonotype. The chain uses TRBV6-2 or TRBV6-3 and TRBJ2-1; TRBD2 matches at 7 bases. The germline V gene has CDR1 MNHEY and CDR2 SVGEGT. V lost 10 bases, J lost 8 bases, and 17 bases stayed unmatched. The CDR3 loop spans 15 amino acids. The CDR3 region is CATQARGGRADEQFF. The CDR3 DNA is TGTGCCACCCAGGCTAGGGGCGGGAGAGCGGATGAGCAGTTCTTC.

CDR3 in amino acids: CASSEGGGSDEQYF. The CDR3 DNA sequence: TGTGCCAGCAGTGAAGGGGGAGGGTCCGACGAGCAGTACTTC. The chain combines TRBV25-1 with TRBJ2-7, with TRBD2 identical over 7 bases. With V trimmed by 2 bases and J by 5 bases, 6 bases remained unmatched. CDR1 is MGHDK, CDR2 SYGVNS, per germline. The CDR3 has 14 residues.

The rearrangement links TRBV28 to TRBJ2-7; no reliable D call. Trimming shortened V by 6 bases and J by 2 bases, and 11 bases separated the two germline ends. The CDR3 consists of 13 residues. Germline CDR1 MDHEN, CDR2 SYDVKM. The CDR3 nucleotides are TGTGCCAGCAGAGGACCCAGAGCCTACGAGCAGTACTTC. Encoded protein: CASRGPRAYEQYF.

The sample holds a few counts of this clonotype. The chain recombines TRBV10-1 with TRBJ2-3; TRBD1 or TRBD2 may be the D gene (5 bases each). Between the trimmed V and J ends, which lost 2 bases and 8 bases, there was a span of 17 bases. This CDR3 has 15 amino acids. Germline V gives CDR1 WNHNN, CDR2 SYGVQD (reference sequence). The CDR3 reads CASSEGASGRGTQYF. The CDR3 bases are TGCGCCAGCAGTGAGGGGGCCAGCGGTCGGGGTACGCAGTATTTT.

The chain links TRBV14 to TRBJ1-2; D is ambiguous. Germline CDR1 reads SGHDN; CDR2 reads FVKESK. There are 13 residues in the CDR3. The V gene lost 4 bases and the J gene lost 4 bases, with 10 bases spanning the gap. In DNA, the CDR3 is TGTGCCAGCAGCCGCCAAGACGGCTATGGCTACACCTTC. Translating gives CASSRQDGYGYTF.

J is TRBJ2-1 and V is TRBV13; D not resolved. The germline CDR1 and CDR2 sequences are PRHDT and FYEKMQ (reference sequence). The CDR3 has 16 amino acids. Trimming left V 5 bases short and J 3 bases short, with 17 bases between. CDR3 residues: CASSNSHRLRYNEQFF. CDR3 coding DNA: TGTGCCAGCAGCAACTCTCATAGATTGCGCTACAATGAGCAGTTCTTC.

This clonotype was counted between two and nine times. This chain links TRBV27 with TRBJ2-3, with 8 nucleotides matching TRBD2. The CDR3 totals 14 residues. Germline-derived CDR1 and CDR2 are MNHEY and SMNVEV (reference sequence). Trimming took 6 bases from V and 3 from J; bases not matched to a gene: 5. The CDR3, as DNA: TGTGCCAGCAGCTTACGCGGGAGGACAGATACGCAGTATTTT. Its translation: CASSLRGRTDTQYF.

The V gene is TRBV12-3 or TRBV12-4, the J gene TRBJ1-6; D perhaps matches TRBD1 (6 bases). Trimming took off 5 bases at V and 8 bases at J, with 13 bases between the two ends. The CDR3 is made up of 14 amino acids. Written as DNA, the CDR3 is TGTGCCAGCAGTCTGGGAAAGGGGGATTCACCCCTCCACTTT. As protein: CASSLGKGDSPLHF.

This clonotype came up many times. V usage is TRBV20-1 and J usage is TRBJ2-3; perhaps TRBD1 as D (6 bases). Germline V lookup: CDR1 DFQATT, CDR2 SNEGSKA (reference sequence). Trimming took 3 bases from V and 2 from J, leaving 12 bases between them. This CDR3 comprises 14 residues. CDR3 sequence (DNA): TGCAGTGCTAGGGGGGCGACTGCCACAGATACGCAGTATTTT. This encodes CSARGATATDTQYF.

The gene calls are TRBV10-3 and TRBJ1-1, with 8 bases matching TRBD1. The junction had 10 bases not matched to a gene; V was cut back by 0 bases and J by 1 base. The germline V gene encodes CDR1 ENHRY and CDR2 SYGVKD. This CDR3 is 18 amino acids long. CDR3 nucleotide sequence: TGTGCCATCAGTGAGTCAACAGGGGGTAGTTTGAAGAACACTGAAGCTTTCTTT. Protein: CAISESTGGSLKNTEAFF.

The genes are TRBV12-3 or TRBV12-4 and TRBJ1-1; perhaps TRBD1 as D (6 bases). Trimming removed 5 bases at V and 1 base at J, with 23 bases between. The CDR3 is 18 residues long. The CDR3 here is CASSRLPTGTTGNTEAFF. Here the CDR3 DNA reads TGTGCCAGCAGTCGCCTTCCGACAGGCACGACAGGGAACACTGAAGCTTTCTTT.

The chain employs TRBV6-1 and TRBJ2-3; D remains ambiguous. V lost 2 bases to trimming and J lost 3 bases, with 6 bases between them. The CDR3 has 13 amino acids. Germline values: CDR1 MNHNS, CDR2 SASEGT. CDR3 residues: CASSESDTDTQYF. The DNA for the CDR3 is TGTGCCAGCAGTGAATCGGATACAGATACGCAGTATTTT.

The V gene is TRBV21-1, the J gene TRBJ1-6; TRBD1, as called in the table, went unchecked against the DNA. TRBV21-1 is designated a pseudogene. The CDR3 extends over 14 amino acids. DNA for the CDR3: TGTGCCAGCACCCCGACAGGGGGCAATTCACCCCTCCACTTT. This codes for CASTPTGGNSPLHF.

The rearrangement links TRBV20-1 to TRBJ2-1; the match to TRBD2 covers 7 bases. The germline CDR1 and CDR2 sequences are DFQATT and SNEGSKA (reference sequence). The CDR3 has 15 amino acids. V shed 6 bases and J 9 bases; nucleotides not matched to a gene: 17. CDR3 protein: CSARSGAGGSLEQFF. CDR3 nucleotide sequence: TGCAGTGCCAGGAGTGGGGCTGGCGGGAGTCTTGAGCAGTTCTTC.

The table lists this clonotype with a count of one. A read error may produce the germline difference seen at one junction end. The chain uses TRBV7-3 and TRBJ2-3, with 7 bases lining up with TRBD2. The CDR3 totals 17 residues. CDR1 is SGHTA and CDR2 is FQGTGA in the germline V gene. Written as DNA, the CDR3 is TGTGCCAGCAGCTTGGGCGGGAGAAGGTCGGGCACAGATACGCAGTGTTTT. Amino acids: CASSLGGRRSGTDTQCF.

DNA of the CDR3: TGCGCCAGCAGCCAAGCCCCTTTCCTCACTCTAGAGCCCTACGAGCAGTACTTC. Protein: CASSQAPFLTLEPYEQYF. The chain recombines TRBV4-1 with TRBJ2-5; D is ambiguous. The J call may be wrong; the DNA end is better matched by TRBJ2-7. Germline-derived CDR1 and CDR2 are MGHRA and YSYEKL. The CDR3 has 18 residues.